This T cell receptor (beta chain) was captured by sequencing in a study of T cell clonality in common variable immunodeficiency. This clone was seen ten or more times. Its target is not known. The CDR3 end falls 3 residues outside the read, so it is completed with the germline J gene. The CDR3 totals 15 residues. CDR1 is KGHSH and CDR2 is LQKENI in the germline V gene. The germline V and J ends were trimmed by 0 bases and 7 bases, with 10 bases remaining between them. Study-level points and caveats: T cell subpopulation sequencing would be needed to explain CVID clonality.

The repertoire was sequenced with immunoSEQ multiplex PCR; TCRdb's copy has only in-frame clones and lacks some. Sampling found about 50,000 clones, none seen once. Each donor provided 5 to 8 ml of heparinized whole blood. The specimen was peripheral blood mononuclear cells. The J gene is TRBJ1-6, the V gene TRBV18; tentative D call: TRBD1 (6 bases). The sequence derives from a person aged 18-69 years in good health. The part of the CDR3 DNA that was read is TGTGCCAGCTCACCACCGACAGGAAGAAATTCACCC. Its translation: CASSPPTGRNSP. The CDR3 in full is CASSPPTGRNSPLHF.